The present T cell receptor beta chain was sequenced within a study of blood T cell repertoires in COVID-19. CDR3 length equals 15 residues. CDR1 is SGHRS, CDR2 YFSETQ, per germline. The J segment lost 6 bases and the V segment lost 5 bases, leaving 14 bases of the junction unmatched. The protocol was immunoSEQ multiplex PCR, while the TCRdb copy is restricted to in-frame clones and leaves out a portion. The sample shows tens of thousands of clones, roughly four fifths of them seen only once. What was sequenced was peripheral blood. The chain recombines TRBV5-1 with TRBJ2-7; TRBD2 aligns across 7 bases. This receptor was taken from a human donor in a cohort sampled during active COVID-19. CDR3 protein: CASSRGEGPLSEQYF. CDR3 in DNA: TGCGCCAGCAGTCGGGGGGAGGGACCCCTGTCCGAGCAGTACTTC.